This is a list of T cell receptor beta chains from one sample in a study of technical replicates of blood from a few donors. The assay was immunoSEQ multiplex PCR, and TCRdb's table has in-frame clones only and misses some. The data hold around 57,000 clones, with roughly 97% observed a single time. The material sequenced was T cells isolated from PBMCs. These receptors were taken from a human donor in good health. The CDR3 runs from the conserved cysteine through the conserved F or W. A D gene is named only where the DNA matches it firmly. Some rows mark clone size as missing; the rest say once, few, many or name a class of expanded clone.

V gene	J gene	clone size	D gene	CDR3 protein	CDR3 DNA
TRBV30	TRBJ2-3	NA	TRBD2	CAWRTSGGGDTQYF	TGTGCCTGGCGGACTAGCGGGGGGGGTGATACGCAGTATTTT
TRBV13	TRBJ2-5	NA	NA	CASSPTVVAEETQYF	TGTGCCAGCAGCCCCACCGTGGTAGCGGAAGAGACCCAGTACTTC
TRBV19	TRBJ1-1	NA	TRBD1	CASRPPGQGFTEAFF	TGTGCCAGTAGGCCCCCGGGACAGGGGTTCACTGAAGCTTTCTTT
TRBV6-5	TRBJ1-5	NA	NA	CASRSENQPQHF	TGTGCCAGCAGGAGCGAAAATCAGCCCCAGCATTTT
TRBV7-3	TRBJ1-2	once	NA	CASSFTGQAGYTF	TGTGCCAGCAGCTTCACAGGGCAGGCAGGCTACACCTTC
TRBV15	TRBJ2-1	once	NA	CATSYVVGENEQFF	TGTGCCACCAGTTATGTTGTGGGCGAGAATGAGCAGTTCTTC
TRBV5-4	TRBJ2-2	NA	TRBD2	CASTRTSGGTGELFF	TGTGCCAGCACACGGACTAGCGGCGGCACCGGGGAGCTGTTTTTT
TRBV11-2	TRBJ2-5	NA	TRBD2	CASGTSGLQETQYF	TGTGCCAGCGGGACTAGCGGGCTCCAAGAGACCCAGTACTTC
TRBV10-1	TRBJ2-1	NA	NA	CASSLSGSRSYNEQFF	TGCGCCAGCAGCCTAAGCGGGTCCCGCTCCTACAATGAGCAGTTCTTC
TRBV28	TRBJ2-3	NA	TRBD2	CASIPPGASGVNTDTQYF	TGTGCCAGCATCCCCCCCGGGGCTAGCGGGGTTAACACAGATACGCAGTATTTT
TRBV2	TRBJ1-2	NA	NA	CASSEGGGRHGYTF	TGTGCCAGCAGTGAAGGGGGGGGGCGGCATGGCTACACCTTC
TRBV7-9	TRBJ1-1	NA	NA	CASSWGSGERGTEAFF	TGTGCCAGCAGTTGGGGGTCGGGGGAGAGGGGAACTGAAGCTTTCTTT
TRBV27	TRBJ2-1	NA	TRBD1	CASRDRGYYNEQFF	TGTGCCAGCAGGGACAGGGGTTATTACAATGAGCAGTTCTTC
TRBV19	TRBJ2-1	NA	NA	CASTSWGHNEQFF	TGTGCCAGTACTTCGTGGGGCCACAATGAGCAGTTCTTC
TRBV27	TRBJ2-1	NA	TRBD1	CASSLGTGDYNEQFF	TGTGCCAGCAGTTTGGGGACAGGGGACTACAATGAGCAGTTCTTC
TRBV5-1	TRBJ2-2	once	TRBD2	CASSVRGGSTGELFF	TGCGCCAGCAGCGTCCGCGGGGGGTCCACCGGGGAGCTGTTTTTT
TRBV6-1	TRBJ2-7	NA	NA	CASSPGSYEQYF	TGTGCCAGCAGTCCCGGCTCCTACGAGCAGTACTTC
TRBV4-2	TRBJ2-3	NA	TRBD2	CASSQVGHAGGLDTQYF	TGTGCCAGCAGCCAAGTAGGTCACGCGGGGGGGTTAGATACGCAGTATTTT
TRBV28	TRBJ1-2	NA	NA	CASGGAYGYTF	TGTGCCAGCGGGGGGGCCTATGGCTACACCTTC
TRBV14	TRBJ1-2	NA	NA	CASSQTGRGVGGYTF	TGTGCCAGCAGCCAAACAGGCAGGGGCGTGGGGGGCTACACCTTC
TRBV29-1	TRBJ2-1	NA	NA	CSAAGLSSYNEQFF	TGCAGCGCCGCAGGACTGAGCTCCTACAATGAGCAGTTCTTC
TRBV7-2	TRBJ2-1	NA	NA	CASRWATYNEQFF	TGTGCCAGCAGGTGGGCAACCTACAATGAGCAGTTCTTC
TRBV6-5	TRBJ2-7	NA	TRBD1	CASSLSGTGTYEQYF	TGTGCCAGCAGCCTGTCCGGGACAGGGACCTACGAGCAGTACTTC
TRBV5-1	TRBJ2-5	NA	NA	CASSLDFPGTQYF	TGCGCCAGCAGCTTGGACTTTCCGGGGACCCAGTACTTC
TRBV30	TRBJ1-4	once	NA	CAWRNGELGLFF	TGTGCCTGGAGAAACGGGGAATTAGGGCTGTTTTTT
TRBV28	TRBJ2-2	NA	NA	CASSLETPFTGELFF	TGTGCCAGCAGTTTAGAGACTCCGTTCACCGGGGAGCTGTTTTTT
TRBV19	TRBJ2-7	NA	NA	CASSIKGHSSYEQYF	TGTGCCAGTAGTATTAAGGGGCACAGCTCCTACGAGCAGTACTTC
TRBV15	TRBJ1-1	NA	NA	CATSISRGNTEAFF	TGTGCCACCAGCATTAGCAGGGGGAACACTGAAGCTTTCTTT
TRBV7-3	TRBJ2-2	NA	NA	CASSLGGTHAGELFF	TGTGCCAGCAGCTTAGGGGGCACCCACGCCGGGGAGCTGTTTTTT
TRBV7-9	TRBJ1-1	NA	NA	CASSLQLMNTEAFF	TGTGCCAGCAGCTTACAGTTAATGAACACTGAAGCTTTCTTT
TRBV5-4	TRBJ2-1	NA	NA	CASSLAVADEQFF	TGTGCCAGCAGCTTGGCAGTCGCGGATGAGCAGTTCTTC
TRBV18	TRBJ2-6	NA	TRBD1	CASSPGQGGANVLTF	TGTGCCAGCTCACCGGGACAGGGTGGGGCCAACGTCCTGACTTTC
TRBV28	TRBJ2-5	NA	NA	CASSLGGQIQETQYF	TGTGCCAGCAGTTTGGGTGGACAGATACAAGAGACCCAGTACTTC
TRBV2	TRBJ2-2	NA	TRBD1	CASRADRGYGELFF	TGTGCCAGCAGGGCAGACAGGGGTTACGGGGAGCTGTTTTTT
TRBV6-5	TRBJ1-3	NA	NA	CASSYASSGNTIYF	TGTGCCAGCAGTTACGCGTCATCTGGAAACACCATATATTTT
TRBV5-6	TRBJ2-3	NA	NA	CASSLTGTYTDTQYF	TGTGCCAGCAGCTTGACAGGGACGTACACAGATACGCAGTATTTT
TRBV5-5	TRBJ1-2	NA	NA	CASSSGVVNGYTF	TGTGCCAGCAGCTCGGGAGTTGTGAATGGCTACACCTTC